Here is one TCR beta chain with its context. This clonotype has just a few counts. This clone's antigen is unknown. Qualities for individual bases were not recorded, and no much larger clone is one base off. V is shortened by 0 bases, J by 0 bases, and the region joining them spans 6 bases. The CDR3, cysteine through phenylalanine, is 14 amino acids long. The entry retains the CDR3 DNA only, 42 bases that are in frame from base 1. CDR1 and CDR2, per the germline V gene, are SGHRS and YFSETQ. This specimen comes from a study of human T cells and chemical hapten exposure (dated by TCRdb to the early 2020s). Context from the whole study: For sensitization, 2% DPC in acetone was applied to a 2 cm by 2 cm area of upper inner arm skin. The study tracked peripheral blood TCR repertoire changes in vivo during primary and secondary sensitization to the hapten diphenylcyclopropenone (DPC) in alopecia patients. Blood samples were taken from patients before sensitization (week 0) and then at 2, 6 and about 24 weeks after DPC sensitization. Libraries were combined into a pool for sequencing, and differences in TCR yield between samples came mainly from small differences in library volumes within the pool. For TCR sequencing, blood came from some 31 alopecia patients at anywhere from one to four time points (pre-sensitization, 2, 6 and 24 weeks). Patch testing was performed on the upper back with Finn chambers containing 0.01% DPC, and the patch tests were scored after 6 days according to International Contact Dermatitis Research Group standards. Patients additionally received weekly therapeutic DPC doses to the scalp throughout the approximately 25-week study period. The patient cohort, mostly female, included alopecia areata with under or over 50% scalp involvement, alopecia totalis and alopecia universalis. Study-wide conclusions, independent of this receptor: All patients had alopecia, a presumed autoimmune disease, so their immune response might differ from that of healthy individuals. Patch test score was positively correlated with the number of PT1 expanded TCRs, with significance at thresholds 8, 16 and 32 but not at 4. Compared with pre-sensitization or healthy control sets, expanded TCRs formed significantly more large CDR3 similarity clusters, which is consistent with antigen-driven responses. DPC sensitization did not change the number of TCRs with a frequency above 1 in 1000, and there was no evidence of changes in global repertoire structure. Repeated subsampling changed both the strength of the expansion versus patch-test correlation and the threshold at which that correlation became significant.

Libraries were prepared through RACE. TCRdb lists the instrument as NextSeq 500. Library preparation attached unique molecular identifiers to individual cDNA molecules for quantitative, reproducible TCR counting. Each blood RNA sample was used to sequence both TCR alpha and TCR beta chains. The authors' analysis ran thus. The median number of TCRs per sample was 85,000 to 100,000, ranging from roughly 20,000 to 700,000. V, J and CDR3 annotation of the TCR reads was carried out using the Decombinator software suite. To make PS versus PT1 abundance plots, every sample was subsampled to the same number of TCRs (28,000). TCRs were defined as expanded if absent before sensitization and observed at least eight times at the 2-week time point. The raw public data were reprocessed by TCRdb itself: fastp quality trimming at Q25, MiXCR clonotype calling, in-frame beta chains only. Each CDR3 protein appears once, grouped with its most common genes and DNA. The V and J calls and clone size are TCRdb's, not the authors'. This sample is represented by about 82,000 distinct CDR3 sequences; roughly 10% of them were singletons. The ten biggest clones cover around 5% of the sample.

The time point label here, explained by the study, means: patch test 2, 6 weeks after DPC sensitization. The sample's treatment or condition label, in plain terms: therapeutic diphenylcyclopropenone sensitization with weekly scalp DPC. At each patch-test visit, blood was drawn before the patch test was applied. To be eligible, patients had to be aged 18 to 70, diagnosed with alopecia and judged suitable for DPC therapy, while pregnant patients were excluded. Total RNA was isolated from unfractionated whole blood collected in Tempus Blood RNA tubes. The chain joins TRBV5-1 to TRBJ1-2; the D segment could be TRBD1, given 6 matching bases. The sequencing used whole blood, collected in connection with sensitization to the hapten diphenylcyclopropenone (DPC). The origin of this receptor is a woman in her 50s with alopecia areata. Some clones in this sample may be carry-over from other donors' samples. The DNA is TGCGCCAGCAGCTTGGAGGGGGCTAACTATGGCTACACCTTC. Its protein is CASSLEGANYGYTF.